This T cell receptor beta chain was obtained from a study of tumour-infiltrating T cells in Burkitt lymphoma (dated by TCRdb to about 2020). Concerning the study at large: All epidemiological subtypes of Burkitt lymphoma were represented among the approximately 80 patients who made up the cohort. When TCR repertoire data were correlated with clinical outcome, productive clonality turned out to predict both overall and progression-free survival, independent of established prognosticators, age at diagnosis among them.

The full study reports these points: Several public clonotypes were found to be shared across numerous Burkitt lymphoma patients, which suggests a shared tumour neoantigen selection that is absent from diffuse large B-cell lymphoma.

This clone was found a few times. Which antigen it targets is not known. Per-base qualities were not stored, and no clone one base away is much larger. Library preparation used the immunoSEQ multiplex PCR assay. TCRdb provides this immuneACCESS table in a form limited to in-frame rearrangements. Some clones are lacking; in checked studies, under half of them reflect an unresolved V gene, and why the rest are absent is not known. This sample holds approximately 1,600 clones; 9.5% to 15% were observed only once. The ten largest account for about 8% of the sample. The receptor was isolated from a human donor with Burkitt lymphoma. Input material: tumor tissue.

The CDR3 region has the sequence CASSETIYEQYF. Read as DNA, the sequence is TGTGCCAGCAGTGAAACTATTTACGAGCAGTACTTC. The chain is encoded by TRBV2 joined to TRBJ2-7, with the D gene not confidently named. Taken from the germline V gene, the CDR1 and CDR2 loops are SNHLY and FYNNEI. Relative to germline, V is 2 bases shorter and J is 4 bases shorter, with 6 bases between their ends. CDR3 length: 12 amino acids, cysteine to phenylalanine. Only the CDR3 region is kept as DNA, spanning 36 bases read in frame from base 1.